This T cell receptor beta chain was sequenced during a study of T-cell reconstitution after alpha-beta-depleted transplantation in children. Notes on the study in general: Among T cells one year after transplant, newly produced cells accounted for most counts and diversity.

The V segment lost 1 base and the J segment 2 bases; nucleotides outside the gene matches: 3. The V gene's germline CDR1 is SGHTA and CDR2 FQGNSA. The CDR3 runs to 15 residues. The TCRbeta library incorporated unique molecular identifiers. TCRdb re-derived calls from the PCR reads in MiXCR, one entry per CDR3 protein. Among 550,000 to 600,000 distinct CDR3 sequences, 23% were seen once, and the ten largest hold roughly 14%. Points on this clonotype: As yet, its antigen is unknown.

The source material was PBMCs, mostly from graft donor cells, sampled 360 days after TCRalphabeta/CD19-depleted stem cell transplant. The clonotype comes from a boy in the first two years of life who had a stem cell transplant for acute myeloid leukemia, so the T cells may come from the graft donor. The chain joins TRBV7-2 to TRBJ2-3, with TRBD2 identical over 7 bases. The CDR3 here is CASSLELANTDTQYF. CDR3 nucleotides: TGTGCCAGCAGCTTAGAACTAGCGAACACAGATACGCAGTATTTT.